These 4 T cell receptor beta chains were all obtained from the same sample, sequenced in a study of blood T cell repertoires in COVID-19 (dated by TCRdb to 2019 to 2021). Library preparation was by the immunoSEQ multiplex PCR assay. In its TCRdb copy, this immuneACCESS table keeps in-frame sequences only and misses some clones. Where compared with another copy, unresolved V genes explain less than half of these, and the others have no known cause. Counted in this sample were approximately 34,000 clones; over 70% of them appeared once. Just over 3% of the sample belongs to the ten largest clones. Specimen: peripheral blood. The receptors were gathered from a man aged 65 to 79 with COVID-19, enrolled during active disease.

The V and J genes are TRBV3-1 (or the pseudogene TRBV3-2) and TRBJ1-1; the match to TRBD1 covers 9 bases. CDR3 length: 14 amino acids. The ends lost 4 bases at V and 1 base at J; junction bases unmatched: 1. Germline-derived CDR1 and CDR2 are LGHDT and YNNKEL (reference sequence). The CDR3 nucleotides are TGTGCCAGCAGCCGGGGACAGGGGAACACTGAAGCTTTCTTT. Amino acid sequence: CASSRGQGNTEAFF.

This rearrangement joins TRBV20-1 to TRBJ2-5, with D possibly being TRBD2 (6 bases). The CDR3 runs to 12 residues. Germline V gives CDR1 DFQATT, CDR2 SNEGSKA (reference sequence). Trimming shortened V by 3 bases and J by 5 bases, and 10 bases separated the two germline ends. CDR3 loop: CSASRGSETQYF. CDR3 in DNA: TGCAGTGCTAGTCGGGGGAGTGAGACCCAGTACTTC.

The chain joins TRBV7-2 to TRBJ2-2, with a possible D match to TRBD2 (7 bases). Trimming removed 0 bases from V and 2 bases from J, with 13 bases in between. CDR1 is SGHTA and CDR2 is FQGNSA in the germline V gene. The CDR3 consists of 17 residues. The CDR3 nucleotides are TGTGCCAGCAGCTTAGCTGGGGGAGGGGGAAACACCGGGGAGCTGTTTTTT. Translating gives CASSLAGGGGNTGELFF.

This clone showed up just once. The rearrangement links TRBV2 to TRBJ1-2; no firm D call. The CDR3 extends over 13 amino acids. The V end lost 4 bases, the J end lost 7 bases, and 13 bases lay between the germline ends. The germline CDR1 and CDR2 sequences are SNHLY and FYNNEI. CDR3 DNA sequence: TGTGCCAGCAGTGCCACACCTGCGGGTGGCTACACCTTC. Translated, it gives CASSATPAGGYTF. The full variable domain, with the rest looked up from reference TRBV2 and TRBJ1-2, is EPEVTQTPSHQVTQMGQEVILRCVPISNHLYFYWYRQILGQKVEFLVSFYNNEISEKSEIFDDQFSVERPDGSNFTLKIRSTKLEDSAMYFCASSATPAGGYTFGSGTRLTVV.